Reported below is one T cell receptor beta chain. Germline lookup yields CDR1 KGHSH and CDR2 LQKENI. The V and J ends lost 3 bases and 5 bases respectively, with 10 bases between them. The CDR3 contains 13 residues. The data derive from a study of shared clonotypes between healthy human individuals. Sequencing was performed with immunoSEQ multiplex PCR; in TCRdb, only in-frame clones are kept and a portion is missing. In the table there are 400,000 to 600,000 clones, nearly 80% of which are singletons. This clonotype originated in a woman aged 40 to 50 in good health. Some clones in this sample may be carry-over from other donors' samples. This chain connects TRBV18 to TRBJ2-5; D is undetermined. Input material: PBMCs. The CDR3 nucleotides read TGTGCCAGCTCACCGGGGTCCCTGGAGACCCAGTACTTC. Protein: CASSPGSLETQYF.